Below, 4 T cell receptor beta chains from the same sample are listed, as sequenced in a study of CD8 T cells in ankylosing spondylitis (dated by TCRdb to 2017 to 2019). Preparation of the library involved 5' RACE. The run used an Illumina HiSeq 2500. Starting from the raw public reads, TCRdb applied fastp trimming at Q25, assembled clones with MiXCR and retained in-frame beta chains. Every CDR3 protein is listed once, alongside the most common genes and DNA of its rows. Counted in this sample were around 300,000 distinct CDR3 sequences; 20% to 25% of them appeared once. 3.5% of the sample goes to the ten largest clones. The sample consisted of blood, either unsorted or a sorted T cell fraction (not recorded which). Every receptor here comes from a female donor with ankylosing spondylitis or in good health (not recorded which).

This clonotype was seen at least ten times. V gene TRBV7-2 combines with J gene TRBJ2-3, with 7 bases identical to TRBD2. There are 15 residues in the CDR3. From germline, CDR1 is SGHTA and CDR2 FQGNSA. J gave up 1 base and V 5 bases, and 6 bases lay outside the gene matches. As DNA, the CDR3 is TGTGCCAGCAGCCCCCTAGCGGACCGCACAGATACGCAGTATTTT. This translates into CASSPLADRTDTQYF.

This clonotype was observed a few times. The chain combines TRBV12-3 or TRBV12-4 with TRBJ1-2, with 9 bases matching TRBD1. V lost 6 bases to trimming and J lost 5 bases; unmatched junction nucleotides: 10. The CDR3 consists of 15 residues. CDR3 nucleotides: TGTGCCAGCAGCTCCCCGGACAGGGGAAGGTATGGCTACACCTTC. It yields the protein CASSSPDRGRYGYTF.

This clonotype came up many times. V is TRBV12-3 or TRBV12-4 and J is TRBJ1-2, with 8 bases lining up with TRBD1. The CDR3 spans 15 residues. Trimming took 4 bases from V and 4 from J; bases not matched to a gene: 8. CDR3 protein: CASSSGQGGGYGYTF. The CDR3 DNA follows: TGTGCCAGCAGTTCAGGACAGGGTGGAGGCTATGGCTACACCTTC.

The chain joins TRBV4-3 to TRBJ2-5; D may be TRBD1 or TRBD2 (5 bases each). The V and J ends lost 0 bases and 5 bases respectively, with 13 bases between them. Germline V CDR1 and CDR2: LGHNA, YSLEER. The CDR3 has 15 residues. In nucleotides, the CDR3 is TGCGCCAGCAGCCAAGAGGGGACGGTAGGGGAGACCCAGTACTTC. Protein sequence: CASSQEGTVGETQYF.